This is a list of T cell receptor beta chains from one sample in a study of cytomegalovirus exposure and HLA in healthy donors. Profiling relied on immunoSEQ multiplex PCR, and the TCRdb table lists in-frame clones only, not all of them. The repertoire holds 150,000 to 200,000 clones, with around 79% as singletons. The sample comprised PBMCs. These receptors all come from a girl between 5 and 17 years old in good health and CMV-seropositive. Both conserved end residues are part of each CDR3. D genes are given only for firm matches. Clone sizes are given selectively: once, few, many, or a class where the clone is expanded.

j_call clone_size d_call v_call cdr3_aa cdr3_nt
TRBJ2-2 once NA TRBV19 CASSIVTGNTGELFF TGTGCCAGTAGTATAGTGACAGGAAACACCGGGGAGCTGTTTTTT
TRBJ1-2 NA NA TRBV2 CASSGQTANYGYTF TGTGCCAGCAGTGGACAGACTGCTAACTATGGCTACACCTTC
TRBJ2-7 NA NA TRBV4-1 CASSGTKPYEQYF TGCGCCAGCAGCGGGACAAAACCTTACGAGCAGTACTTC
TRBJ2-7 NA NA TRBV4-3 CASSPFSGGATEQYF TGCGCCAGCAGCCCATTTTCGGGGGGCGCAACCGAGCAGTACTTC
TRBJ2-3 NA NA TRBV5-4 CASSLGGGMTDTQYF TGTGCCAGCAGCTTGGGCGGCGGGATGACAGATACGCAGTATTTT
TRBJ2-3 NA NA TRBV7-2 CASSWLGTDTQYF TGTGCCAGCAGCTGGCTTGGCACAGATACGCAGTATTTT
TRBJ2-7 NA NA TRBV30 CAWSEGRAEEQYF TGTGCCTGGAGTGAAGGCAGGGCCGAGGAGCAGTACTTC
TRBJ2-3 NA NA TRBV4-3 CASSQLNGGTDTQYF TGCGCCAGCAGCCAATTAAACGGGGGCACAGATACGCAGTATTTT
TRBJ1-5 NA NA TRBV4-2 CASSQASGLGNQPQHF TGTGCCAGCAGCCAAGCATCAGGGTTGGGGAATCAGCCCCAGCATTTT
TRBJ2-1 NA NA TRBV20-1 CSARDINEQFF TGCAGTGCTAGAGATATCAATGAGCAGTTCTTC
TRBJ2-3 few TRBD2 TRBV6-4 CASSETSGGGTDTQYF TGTGCCAGCAGTGAGACTAGCGGGGGGGGCACAGATACGCAGTATTTT
TRBJ2-5 few NA TRBV2 CASSGVGGGETQYF TGTGCCAGCAGTGGGGTCGGGGGTGGAGAGACCCAGTACTTC
TRBJ1-5 few TRBD1 TRBV30 CAWSGVGTGNQPQHF TGTGCCTGGAGCGGCGTCGGGACAGGGAATCAGCCCCAGCATTTT
TRBJ1-4 NA TRBD1 TRBV5-1 CASSPTGQAPTNEKLFF TGCGCCAGCAGCCCTACAGGACAGGCCCCGACTAATGAAAAACTGTTTTTT
TRBJ1-3 NA NA TRBV18 CASSPNRDKGNTIYF TGTGCCAGCTCACCCAACCGGGACAAAGGAAACACCATATATTTT
TRBJ2-3 NA NA TRBV21-1 CASSDPPGGYTDTQYF TGTGCCAGCAGCGATCCCCCGGGGGGTTACACAGATACGCAGTATTTT